This TCR beta chain was obtained from a study of blood T cell repertoires in COVID-19. Trimming pared 6 bases from V and 6 bases from J, leaving 15 bases between. Looked up from germline, CDR1 is LNHDA and CDR2 is SQIVND (reference sequence). This CDR3 has 14 amino acids. This clone was detected only once. The assay was immunoSEQ multiplex PCR, and TCRdb's table has in-frame clones only and misses some. The table has about 270,000 clones, around 89% seen once; the top ten hold 2% to 2.5%. Ages ranged from about 18 to 90 years, with residence in more than 20 US areas. J is TRBJ1-5 and V is TRBV19; a weak D match, TRBD1 (6 bases). This TCR derives from a woman aged 60-75 years in a cohort exposed to, infected with or recovered from COVID-19 (not recorded which). Sample: PBMCs or T cells enriched from blood (not recorded which). The CDR3 bases are TGTGCCAGTAGCCCAAGAGGGGGGGGTCAGCCCCAGCATTTT. This codes for CASSPRGGGQPQHF. Using reference TRBV19 and TRBJ1-5 for the parts outside the CDR3, the full variable domain is DGGITQSPKYLFRKEGQNVTLSCEQNLNHDAMYWYRQDPGQGLRLIYYSQIVNDFQKGDIAEGYSVSREKKESFPLTVTSAQKNPTAFYLCASSPRGGGQPQHFGDGTRLSIL.